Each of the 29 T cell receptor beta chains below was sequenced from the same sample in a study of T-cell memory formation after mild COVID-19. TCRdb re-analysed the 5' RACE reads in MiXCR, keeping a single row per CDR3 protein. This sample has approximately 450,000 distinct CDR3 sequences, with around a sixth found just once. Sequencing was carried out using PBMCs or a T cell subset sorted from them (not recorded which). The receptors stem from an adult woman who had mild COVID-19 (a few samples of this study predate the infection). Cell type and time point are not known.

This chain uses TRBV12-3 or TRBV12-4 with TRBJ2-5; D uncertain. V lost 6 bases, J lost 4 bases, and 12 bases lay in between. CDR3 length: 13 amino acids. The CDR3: CASSSLEGETQYF. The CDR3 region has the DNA TGTGCCAGCAGCTCGCTTGAAGGAGAGACCCAGTACTTC.

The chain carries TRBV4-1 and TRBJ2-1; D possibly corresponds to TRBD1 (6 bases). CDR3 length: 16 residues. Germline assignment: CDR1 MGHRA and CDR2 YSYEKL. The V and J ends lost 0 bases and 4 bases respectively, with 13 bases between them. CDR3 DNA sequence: TGCGCCAGCAGCCAAGAGGACAGATTCTCGTACAATGAGCAGTTCTTC. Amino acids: CASSQEDRFSYNEQFF.

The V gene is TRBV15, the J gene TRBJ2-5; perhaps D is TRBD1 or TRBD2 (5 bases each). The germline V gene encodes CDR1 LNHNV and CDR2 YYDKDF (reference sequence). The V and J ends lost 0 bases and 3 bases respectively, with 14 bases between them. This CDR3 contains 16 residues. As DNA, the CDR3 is TGTGCCACCAGCAGAGACCCGATCGGGACGGAAGAGACCCAGTACTTC. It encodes CATSRDPIGTEETQYF.

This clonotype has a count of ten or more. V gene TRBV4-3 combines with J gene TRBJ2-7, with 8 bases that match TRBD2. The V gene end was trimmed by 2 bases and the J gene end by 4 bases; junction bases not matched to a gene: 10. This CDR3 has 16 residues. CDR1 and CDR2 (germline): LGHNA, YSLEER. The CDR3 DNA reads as TGCGCCAGCAGCCAATACACCGGGACTAGTGGGTACGAGCAGTACTTC. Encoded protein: CASSQYTGTSGYEQYF.

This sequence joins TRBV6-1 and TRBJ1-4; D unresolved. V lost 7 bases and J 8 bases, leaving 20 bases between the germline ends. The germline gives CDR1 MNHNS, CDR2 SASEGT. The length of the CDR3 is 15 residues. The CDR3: CASTGDPGGREKLFF. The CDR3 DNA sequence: TGTGCCAGCACCGGCGACCCCGGAGGGCGCGAAAAACTGTTTTTT.

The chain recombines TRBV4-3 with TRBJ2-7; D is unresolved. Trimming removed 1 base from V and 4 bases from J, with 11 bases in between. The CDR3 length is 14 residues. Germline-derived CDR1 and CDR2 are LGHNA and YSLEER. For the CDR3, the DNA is TGCGCCAGCAGCCAAGGTCGGATTTTTTACGAGCAGTACTTC. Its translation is CASSQGRIFYEQYF.

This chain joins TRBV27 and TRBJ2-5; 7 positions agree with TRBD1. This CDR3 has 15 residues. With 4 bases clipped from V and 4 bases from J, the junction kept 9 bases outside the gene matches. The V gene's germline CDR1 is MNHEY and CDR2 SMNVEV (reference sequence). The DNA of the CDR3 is TGTGCCAGCAGTTCGGGACAGACCCGGAGAGAGACCCAGTACTTC. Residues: CASSSGQTRRETQYF.

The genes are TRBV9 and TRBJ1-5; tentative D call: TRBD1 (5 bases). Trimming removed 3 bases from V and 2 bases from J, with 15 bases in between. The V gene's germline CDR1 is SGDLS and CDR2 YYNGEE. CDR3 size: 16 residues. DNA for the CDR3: TGTGCCAGCAGCGCTGGGGGAGCAACGGGCAATCAGCCCCAGCATTTT. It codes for CASSAGGATGNQPQHF.

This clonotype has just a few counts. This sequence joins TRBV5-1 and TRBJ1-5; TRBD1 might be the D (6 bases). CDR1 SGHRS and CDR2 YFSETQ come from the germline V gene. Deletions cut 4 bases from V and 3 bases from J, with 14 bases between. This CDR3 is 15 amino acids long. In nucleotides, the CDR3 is TGCGCCAGCAGCCCTAGGGGGGCCGTCAATCAGCCCCAGCATTTT. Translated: CASSPRGAVNQPQHF.

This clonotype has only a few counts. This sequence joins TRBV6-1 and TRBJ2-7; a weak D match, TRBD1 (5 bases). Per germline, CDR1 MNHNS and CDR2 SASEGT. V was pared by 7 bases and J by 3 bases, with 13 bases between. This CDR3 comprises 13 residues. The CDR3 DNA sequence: TGTGCCAGCACCTCGACAGATATCTACGAGCAGTACTTC. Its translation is CASTSTDIYEQYF.

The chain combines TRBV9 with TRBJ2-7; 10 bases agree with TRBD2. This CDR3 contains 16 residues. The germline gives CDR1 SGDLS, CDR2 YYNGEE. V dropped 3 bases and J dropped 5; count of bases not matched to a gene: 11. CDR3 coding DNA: TGTGCCAGCAGCGCGGGTGGAACTAGCGGGGCCCACGAGCAGTACTTC. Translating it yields CASSAGGTSGAHEQYF.

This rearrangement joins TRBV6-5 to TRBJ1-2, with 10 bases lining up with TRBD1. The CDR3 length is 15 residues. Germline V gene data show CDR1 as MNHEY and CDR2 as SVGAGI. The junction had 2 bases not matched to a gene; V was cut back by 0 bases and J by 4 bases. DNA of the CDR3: TGTGCCAGCAGTTACTCGGGACAGGGGACCTATGGCTACACCTTC. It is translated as CASSYSGQGTYGYTF.

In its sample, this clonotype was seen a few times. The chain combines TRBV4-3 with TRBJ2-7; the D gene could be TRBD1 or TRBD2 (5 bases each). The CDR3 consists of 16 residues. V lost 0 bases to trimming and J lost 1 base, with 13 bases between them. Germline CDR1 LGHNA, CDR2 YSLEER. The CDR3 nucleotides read TGCGCCAGCAGCCAAGAGTTCCGGGGCCCGTCCTACGAGCAGTACTTC. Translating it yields CASSQEFRGPSYEQYF.

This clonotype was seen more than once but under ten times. The CDR3 DNA reads as TGTGCCAGCAGCCCCTCGACAGGGGTCTATGGCTACACCTTC. This translates into CASSPSTGVYGYTF. This chain links TRBV3-1 with TRBJ1-2, with 8 bases identical to TRBD1. Germline V CDR1 and CDR2: LGHDT, YNNKEL (reference sequence). The CDR3 length is 14 residues. Losses at the gene ends were 4 bases for V and 4 bases for J; bases not matched to a gene: 5.

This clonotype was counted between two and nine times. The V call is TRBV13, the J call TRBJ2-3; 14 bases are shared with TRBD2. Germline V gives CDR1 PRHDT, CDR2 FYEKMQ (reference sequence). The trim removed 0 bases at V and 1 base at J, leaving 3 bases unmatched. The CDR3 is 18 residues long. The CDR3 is CASSLGGTSGRGTDTQYF. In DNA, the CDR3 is TGTGCCAGCAGCTTAGGTGGGACTAGCGGGAGAGGCACAGATACGCAGTATTTT.

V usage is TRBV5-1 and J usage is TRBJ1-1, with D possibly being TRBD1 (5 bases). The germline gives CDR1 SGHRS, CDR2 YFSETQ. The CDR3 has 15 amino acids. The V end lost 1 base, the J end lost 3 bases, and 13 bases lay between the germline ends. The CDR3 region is CASSLRAGQDTEAFF. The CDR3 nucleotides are TGCGCCAGCAGCTTGCGGGCAGGGCAGGACACTGAAGCTTTCTTT. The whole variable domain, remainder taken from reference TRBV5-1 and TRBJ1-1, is KAGVTQTPRYLIKTRGQQVTLSCSPISGHRSVSWYQQTPGQGLQFLFEYFSETQRNKGNFPGRFSGRQFSNSRSEMNVSTLELGDSALYLCASSLRAGQDTEAFFGQGTRLTVV.

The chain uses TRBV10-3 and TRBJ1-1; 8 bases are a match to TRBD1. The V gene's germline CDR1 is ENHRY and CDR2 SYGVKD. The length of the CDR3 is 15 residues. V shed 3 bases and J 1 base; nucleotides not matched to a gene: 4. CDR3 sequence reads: CAISDAGTGNTEAFF. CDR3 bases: TGTGCCATCAGTGATGCCGGGACAGGGAACACTGAAGCTTTCTTT.

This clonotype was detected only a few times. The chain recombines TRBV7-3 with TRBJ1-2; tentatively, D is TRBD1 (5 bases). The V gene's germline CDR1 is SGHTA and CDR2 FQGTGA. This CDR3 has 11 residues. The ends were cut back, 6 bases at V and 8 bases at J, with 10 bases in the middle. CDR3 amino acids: CASRTVEGYTF. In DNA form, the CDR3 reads TGTGCCAGCAGGACAGTGGAGGGCTACACCTTC.

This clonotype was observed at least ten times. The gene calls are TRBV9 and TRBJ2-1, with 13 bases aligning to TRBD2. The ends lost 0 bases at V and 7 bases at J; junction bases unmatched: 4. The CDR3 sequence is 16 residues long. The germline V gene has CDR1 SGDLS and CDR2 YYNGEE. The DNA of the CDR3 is TGTGCCAGCAGCGTAGTCGGACTAGCGGGAGTTAATGAGCAGTTCTTC. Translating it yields CASSVVGLAGVNEQFF.

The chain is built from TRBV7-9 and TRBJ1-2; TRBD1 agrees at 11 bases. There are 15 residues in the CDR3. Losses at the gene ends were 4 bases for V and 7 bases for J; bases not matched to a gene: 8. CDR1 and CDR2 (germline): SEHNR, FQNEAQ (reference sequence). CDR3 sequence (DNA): TGTGCCAGCAGCTCATCCGGGGGACAGGGGGTTGGCTACACCTTC. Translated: CASSSSGGQGVGYTF.

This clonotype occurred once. The CDR3 bases are TGCGCCAGCAGCCAAGTGCGCGGGACTAGCGGCTACGAGCAGTACTTC. Translated, it gives CASSQVRGTSGYEQYF. The rearrangement links TRBV4-1 to TRBJ2-7, with 11 bases aligning to TRBD2. Trimming cost V 1 base and J 3 bases; bases outside gene matches: 5. CDR3 length equals 16 residues. The germline V gene encodes CDR1 MGHRA and CDR2 YSYEKL.

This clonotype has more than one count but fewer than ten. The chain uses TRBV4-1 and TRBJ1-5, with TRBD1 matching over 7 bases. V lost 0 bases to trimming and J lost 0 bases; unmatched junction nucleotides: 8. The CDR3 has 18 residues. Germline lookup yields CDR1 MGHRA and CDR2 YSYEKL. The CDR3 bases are TGCGCCAGCAGCCAAGAGGGGACAGATATGTATAGCAATCAGCCCCAGCATTTT. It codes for CASSQEGTDMYSNQPQHF.

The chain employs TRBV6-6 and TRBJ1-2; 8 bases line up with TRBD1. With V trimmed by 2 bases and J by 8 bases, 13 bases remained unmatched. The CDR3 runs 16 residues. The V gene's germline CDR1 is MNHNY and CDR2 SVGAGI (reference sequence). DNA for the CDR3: TGTGCCAGCAGTTACCAGTCAGGGGGCAAAATAGGGGGCTACACCTTC. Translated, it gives CASSYQSGGKIGGYTF.

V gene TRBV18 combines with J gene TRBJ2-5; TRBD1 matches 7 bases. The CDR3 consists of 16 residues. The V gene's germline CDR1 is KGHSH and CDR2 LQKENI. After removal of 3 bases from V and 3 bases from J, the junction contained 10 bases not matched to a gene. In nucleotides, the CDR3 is TGTGCCAGCTCACCCCCACAGGGGATCCGAAAAGAGACCCAGTACTTC. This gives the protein CASSPPQGIRKETQYF.

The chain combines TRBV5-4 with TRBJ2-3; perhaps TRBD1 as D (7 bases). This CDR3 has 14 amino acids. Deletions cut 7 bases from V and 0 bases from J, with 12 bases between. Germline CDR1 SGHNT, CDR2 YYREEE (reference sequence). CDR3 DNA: TGTGCCAGCTCCAGGGGGGCGAGCACAGATACGCAGTATTTT. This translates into CASSRGASTDTQYF.

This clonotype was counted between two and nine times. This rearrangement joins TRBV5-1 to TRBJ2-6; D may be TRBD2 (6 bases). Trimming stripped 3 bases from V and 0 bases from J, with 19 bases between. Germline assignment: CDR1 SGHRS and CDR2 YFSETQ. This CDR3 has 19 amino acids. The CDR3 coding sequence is TGCGCCAGCAGCTGGGAGGCCCAGGTTTCTAGCTCTGGGGCCAACGTCCTGACTTTC. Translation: CASSWEAQVSSSGANVLTF.

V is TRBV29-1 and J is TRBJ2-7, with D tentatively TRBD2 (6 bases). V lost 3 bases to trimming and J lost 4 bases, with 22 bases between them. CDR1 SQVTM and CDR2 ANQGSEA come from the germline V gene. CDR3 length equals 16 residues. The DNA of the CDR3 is TGCAGCGTTGACTCGGGCCGGGACTCACGACCATACGAGCAGTACTTC. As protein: CSVDSGRDSRPYEQYF.

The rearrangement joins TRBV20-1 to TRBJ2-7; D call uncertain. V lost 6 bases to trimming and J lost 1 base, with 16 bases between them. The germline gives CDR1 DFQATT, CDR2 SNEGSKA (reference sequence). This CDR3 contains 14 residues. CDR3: CSAPDTFDSYEQYF. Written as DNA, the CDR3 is TGCAGTGCCCCCGACACCTTCGATTCCTACGAGCAGTACTTC.

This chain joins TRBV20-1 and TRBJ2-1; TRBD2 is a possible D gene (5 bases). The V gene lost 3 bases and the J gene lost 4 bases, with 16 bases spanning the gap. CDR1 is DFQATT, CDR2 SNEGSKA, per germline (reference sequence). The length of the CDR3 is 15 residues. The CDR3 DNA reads TGCAGTGCTAGGTCTCTCGCGGGTCAGTACAATGAGCAGTTCTTC. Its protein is CSARSLAGQYNEQFF.